This is a list of T cell receptor beta chains from one sample in a study of graft-versus-host responses after intestinal transplantation. TCRdb's table, derived via immunoSEQ multiplex PCR, lists solely in-frame clones and lacks some. The table lists about 110,000 clones, around 94% of them singletons, with about 0.25% in the top ten. Which antigens these TCRs recognize remains unknown. The sequenced sample was unstimulated CD4+ T cells sorted from spleen or lymph node cells, obtained before transplant. The receptors were gathered from a human donor who was the organ donor for an intestinal transplant. Both conserved end residues are part of each CDR3. D genes are given only for firm matches. Size tells how often a clone was seen (once, few, many) or the class of an expanded clone, and some rows leave it out.

j_gene: TRBJ1-1; v_gene: TRBV12-5; abundance: -; d_gene: -; CDR3nt: TGTGCTAGTGGTTTTACCCGAACTGAAGCTTTCTTT; CDR3aa: CASGFTRTEAFF
j_gene: TRBJ1-1; v_gene: TRBV18; abundance: few; d_gene: -; CDR3nt: TGTGCCAGCTCACCACTGAGGCAGAACACTGAAGCTTTCTTT; CDR3aa: CASSPLRQNTEAFF
j_gene: TRBJ2-5; v_gene: TRBV2; abundance: -; d_gene: -; CDR3nt: TGTGCCAGCAGTGAAGGGCTAGCACAAGAGACCCAGTACTTC; CDR3aa: CASSEGLAQETQYF
j_gene: TRBJ1-5; v_gene: TRBV5-5; abundance: -; d_gene: -; CDR3nt: TGTGCCAGCAGCTTTGACAGCAATCAGCCCCAGCATTTT; CDR3aa: CASSFDSNQPQHF
j_gene: TRBJ1-2; v_gene: TRBV7-2; abundance: once; d_gene: -; CDR3nt: TGTGCCAGCAGCTTAGGTGGCAGAGCAGCTAACTATGGCTACACCTTC; CDR3aa: CASSLGGRAANYGYTF
j_gene: TRBJ2-5; v_gene: TRBV10-3; abundance: -; d_gene: TRBD2; CDR3nt: TGTGCCATCAGTGAATCGGGGGGGACCCAGTACTTC; CDR3aa: CAISESGGTQYF
j_gene: TRBJ2-2; v_gene: TRBV7-9; abundance: -; d_gene: -; CDR3nt: TGTGCCAGCAGCTTAGGTTCGGCCTCCGGGGAGCTGTTTTTT; CDR3aa: CASSLGSASGELFF
j_gene: TRBJ1-1; v_gene: TRBV6-1; abundance: -; d_gene: -; CDR3nt: TGTGCCAGCAGTGTTGCGATGGGGGTTGGAGGGGCTTTCTTT; CDR3aa: CASSVAMGVGGAFF
j_gene: TRBJ1-2; v_gene: TRBV29-1; abundance: -; d_gene: TRBD1; CDR3nt: TGCAGCGTTGGCGGACAGGACTATGGCTACACCTTC; CDR3aa: CSVGGQDYGYTF
j_gene: TRBJ1-1; v_gene: TRBV7-9; abundance: -; d_gene: -; CDR3nt: TGTGCCAGCAGCTCAATGGCTCTGAACACTGAAGCTTTCTTT; CDR3aa: CASSSMALNTEAFF
j_gene: TRBJ2-3; v_gene: TRBV27; abundance: -; d_gene: TRBD2; CDR3nt: TGTGCCAGCAGTCCACGAGCGGGAGGGGTCACAGATACGCAGTATTTT; CDR3aa: CASSPRAGGVTDTQYF
j_gene: TRBJ1-3; v_gene: TRBV5-1; abundance: -; d_gene: -; CDR3nt: TGCGCCAGCAGCTCCGACAGTCTCTCTGGAAACACCATATATTTT; CDR3aa: CASSSDSLSGNTIYF
j_gene: TRBJ2-7; v_gene: TRBV11-2; abundance: -; d_gene: -; CDR3nt: TGTGCCAGCAGCTCTATGGCAGGGGTTACCTACGAGCAGTACTTC; CDR3aa: CASSSMAGVTYEQYF
j_gene: TRBJ1-6; v_gene: TRBV28; abundance: few; d_gene: -; CDR3nt: TGTGCCAGCGGACAGACAGCGATCAGGTCACCCCTCCACTTT; CDR3aa: CASGQTAIRSPLHF
j_gene: TRBJ1-1; v_gene: TRBV19; abundance: -; d_gene: TRBD1; CDR3nt: TGTGCCAGTAGTCCCATACAGGGGGACACTGAAGCTTTCTTT; CDR3aa: CASSPIQGDTEAFF
j_gene: TRBJ2-7; v_gene: TRBV27; abundance: -; d_gene: TRBD1; CDR3nt: TGTGCCAGCAGTCCTGGGACAGGGGGCGCGAACGAGCAGTACTTC; CDR3aa: CASSPGTGGANEQYF
j_gene: TRBJ2-2; v_gene: TRBV9; abundance: -; d_gene: -; CDR3nt: TGTGCCAGCAGCGTAGGACGGGGTTCGAACACCGGGGAGCTGTTTTTT; CDR3aa: CASSVGRGSNTGELFF
j_gene: TRBJ2-3; v_gene: TRBV6-5; abundance: once; d_gene: -; CDR3nt: TGTGCCAGCGGTCTCGGGGCTAGCACAGATACGCAGTATTTT; CDR3aa: CASGLGASTDTQYF
j_gene: TRBJ2-7; v_gene: TRBV28; abundance: once; d_gene: TRBD2; CDR3nt: TGTGCCAGCAGTTTTTCGGGGGGATGGCGCTCCTACGAGCAGTACTTC; CDR3aa: CASSFSGGWRSYEQYF
j_gene: TRBJ1-2; v_gene: TRBV20-1; abundance: -; d_gene: TRBD1; CDR3nt: TGCAGTGCTAGGACAGGGGGCCCCCAGAGCTTC; CDR3aa: CSARTGGPQSF
j_gene: TRBJ1-3; v_gene: TRBV6-6; abundance: -; d_gene: -; CDR3nt: TGTGCCAGCAGTTACGAGGCGGCAGGAAACACCATATATTTT; CDR3aa: CASSYEAAGNTIYF
j_gene: TRBJ1-3; v_gene: TRBV5-1; abundance: once; d_gene: -; CDR3nt: TGCGCCAGCAGCCAAGGGACGGTCTCTGGAAACACCATATATTTT; CDR3aa: CASSQGTVSGNTIYF
j_gene: TRBJ1-4; v_gene: TRBV19; abundance: -; d_gene: -; CDR3nt: TGTGCCAGTAGTATATCCGGGGACGACGGTGAAAAACTGTTTTTT; CDR3aa: CASSISGDDGEKLFF
j_gene: TRBJ1-3; v_gene: TRBV5-1; abundance: -; d_gene: TRBD1; CDR3nt: TGCGCCAGCAGCTTGGCCGGACAGGGGGCTGGAAACACCATATATTTT; CDR3aa: CASSLAGQGAGNTIYF
j_gene: TRBJ2-2; v_gene: TRBV14; abundance: -; d_gene: -; CDR3nt: TGTGCCAGCAGCTTAGCAGGAGGCGGGGAGCTGTTTTTT; CDR3aa: CASSLAGGGELFF
j_gene: TRBJ2-3; v_gene: TRBV7-8; abundance: -; d_gene: -; CDR3nt: TGTGCCAGCAGCTTAGACCGGGCGGGAGATACGCAGTATTTT; CDR3aa: CASSLDRAGDTQYF
j_gene: TRBJ2-2; v_gene: TRBV10-3; abundance: -; d_gene: TRBD1; CDR3nt: TGTGCCATCAGTGACTCCGACAGGGCGACCACCGGGGAGCTGTTTTTT; CDR3aa: CAISDSDRATTGELFF
j_gene: TRBJ2-7; v_gene: TRBV5-1; abundance: -; d_gene: -; CDR3nt: TGCGCCAGCAGCTTGGGACAGCACTACGAGCAGTACTTC; CDR3aa: CASSLGQHYEQYF
j_gene: TRBJ2-5; v_gene: TRBV5-4; abundance: once; d_gene: TRBD2; CDR3nt: TGTGCCAGCAGCCCTAAGCGGGAGGGCCGAGAGACCCAGTACTTC; CDR3aa: CASSPKREGRETQYF
j_gene: TRBJ1-5; v_gene: TRBV6-6; abundance: -; d_gene: -; CDR3nt: TGTGCCAGCAGCCGGGGGGGTAGCAATCAGCCCCAGCATTTT; CDR3aa: CASSRGGSNQPQHF
j_gene: TRBJ1-5; v_gene: TRBV6-1; abundance: -; d_gene: -; CDR3nt: TGTGCCAGCAGTGGGCAAGGGAGCCGGCCCCAGCATTTT; CDR3aa: CASSGQGSRPQHF
j_gene: TRBJ2-1; v_gene: TRBV5-6; abundance: -; d_gene: TRBD2; CDR3nt: TGTGCCAGCAGCTTGGGACTAGCGGCATACAATGAGCAGTTCTTC; CDR3aa: CASSLGLAAYNEQFF
j_gene: TRBJ1-2; v_gene: TRBV19; abundance: once; d_gene: -; CDR3nt: TGTGCCAGTAGTATAGATACGGAGTATGGCTACACCTTC; CDR3aa: CASSIDTEYGYTF
j_gene: TRBJ1-6; v_gene: TRBV30; abundance: -; d_gene: TRBD1; CDR3nt: TGTGCCTGGAGTGTAGGGGACAGAGATAATTCACCCCTCCACTTT; CDR3aa: CAWSVGDRDNSPLHF
j_gene: TRBJ2-7; v_gene: TRBV6-5; abundance: -; d_gene: -; CDR3nt: TGTGCCAGCAGTTACGGGGCCTTGTTATACGAGCAGTACTTC; CDR3aa: CASSYGALLYEQYF
j_gene: TRBJ1-3; v_gene: TRBV6-1; abundance: -; d_gene: -; CDR3nt: TGTGCCACCCGGACGGGGGCCTTCTCTGGAAACACCATATATTTT; CDR3aa: CATRTGAFSGNTIYF
j_gene: TRBJ2-7; v_gene: TRBV4-3; abundance: -; d_gene: -; CDR3nt: TGCGCCAGCAGCCAAGATCCCAGACCCCTACAATACGAGCAGTACTTC; CDR3aa: CASSQDPRPLQYEQYF
j_gene: TRBJ1-4; v_gene: TRBV6-6; abundance: -; d_gene: -; CDR3nt: TGTGCCAGCAGTTACCGGGGTAATGAAAAACTGTTTTTT; CDR3aa: CASSYRGNEKLFF
j_gene: TRBJ2-7; v_gene: TRBV4-1; abundance: -; d_gene: TRBD1; CDR3nt: TGCGCCAGCAGCCAAGATCCCAGGGGGTACGAGCAGTACTTC; CDR3aa: CASSQDPRGYEQYF
j_gene: TRBJ1-2; v_gene: TRBV7-6; abundance: once; d_gene: TRBD1; CDR3nt: TGTGCCAGCAGCGCTACAGGGGTTGGCTACACCTTC; CDR3aa: CASSATGVGYTF
j_gene: TRBJ2-7; v_gene: TRBV9; abundance: -; d_gene: -; CDR3nt: TGTGCCAGCAGCGTACGAGGGGCGGGTTACGAGCAGTACTTC; CDR3aa: CASSVRGAGYEQYF
j_gene: TRBJ2-3; v_gene: TRBV14; abundance: -; d_gene: -; CDR3nt: TGTGCCAGCAGCACCGGAGATACGCAGTATTTT; CDR3aa: CASSTGDTQYF
j_gene: TRBJ1-1; v_gene: TRBV5-1; abundance: -; d_gene: -; CDR3nt: TGCGCCAGCAGCTTGGAACAGAACACTGAAGCTTTCTTT; CDR3aa: CASSLEQNTEAFF
j_gene: TRBJ1-1; v_gene: TRBV6-5; abundance: -; d_gene: -; CDR3nt: TGTGCCAGCCGGCAGGGAAACACTGAAGCTTTCTTT; CDR3aa: CASRQGNTEAFF
j_gene: TRBJ2-2; v_gene: TRBV25-1; abundance: -; d_gene: TRBD2; CDR3nt: TGTGCCAGCAGTGAATCCACACTAGCGGGACTTACCGGGGAGCTGTTTTTT; CDR3aa: CASSESTLAGLTGELFF
j_gene: TRBJ2-7; v_gene: TRBV19; abundance: -; d_gene: TRBD1; CDR3nt: TGTGCCAGTAGCCTGGACAGGGGCTACGAGCAGTACTTC; CDR3aa: CASSLDRGYEQYF